The clone carrying this T cell receptor beta chain was seen many times. These data come from a study of Graves' ophthalmopathy and Graves' hyperthyroidism. As the template, RNA transcripts were used to amplify TCR beta CDR3 regions. First-round RT-PCR employed HTBI primers, with a second-round multiplex PCR after it. TCRdb recomputed calls from the multiplex PCR reads with MiXCR, one row per CDR3 protein. The profile covers about 220,000 distinct CDR3 sequences, with about 22% appearing a single time and roughly 45% taken by the ten largest. The germline gives CDR1 MNHEY, CDR2 SVGAGI. This CDR3 contains 14 residues. The J segment lost 5 bases and the V segment lost 7 bases, leaving 9 bases of the junction unmatched.

Source material: peripheral blood. This chain uses TRBV6-5 with TRBJ2-7; TRBD2 matches at 9 bases. This clonotype originated in a woman between 45 and 60 years old with Graves' ophthalmopathy. For the CDR3, the DNA is TGTGCCAGCAATTTAGCGGGAGTTAGCCACGAGCAGTACTTC. Translation: CASNLAGVSHEQYF.